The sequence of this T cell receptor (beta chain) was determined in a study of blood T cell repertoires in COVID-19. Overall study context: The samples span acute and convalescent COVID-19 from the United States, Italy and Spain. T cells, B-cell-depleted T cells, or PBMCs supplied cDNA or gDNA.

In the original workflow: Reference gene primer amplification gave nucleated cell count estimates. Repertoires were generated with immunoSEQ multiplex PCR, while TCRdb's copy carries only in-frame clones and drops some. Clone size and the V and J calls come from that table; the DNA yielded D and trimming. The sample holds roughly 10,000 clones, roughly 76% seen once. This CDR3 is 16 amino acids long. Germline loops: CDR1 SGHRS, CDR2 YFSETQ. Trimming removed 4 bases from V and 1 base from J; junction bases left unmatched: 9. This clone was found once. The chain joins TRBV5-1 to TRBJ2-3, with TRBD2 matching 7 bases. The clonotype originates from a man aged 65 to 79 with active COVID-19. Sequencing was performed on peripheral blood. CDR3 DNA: TGCGCCAGCAGCCACACTAGCGTCCTCGGCACAGATACGCAGTATTTT. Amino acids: CASSHTSVLGTDTQYF.